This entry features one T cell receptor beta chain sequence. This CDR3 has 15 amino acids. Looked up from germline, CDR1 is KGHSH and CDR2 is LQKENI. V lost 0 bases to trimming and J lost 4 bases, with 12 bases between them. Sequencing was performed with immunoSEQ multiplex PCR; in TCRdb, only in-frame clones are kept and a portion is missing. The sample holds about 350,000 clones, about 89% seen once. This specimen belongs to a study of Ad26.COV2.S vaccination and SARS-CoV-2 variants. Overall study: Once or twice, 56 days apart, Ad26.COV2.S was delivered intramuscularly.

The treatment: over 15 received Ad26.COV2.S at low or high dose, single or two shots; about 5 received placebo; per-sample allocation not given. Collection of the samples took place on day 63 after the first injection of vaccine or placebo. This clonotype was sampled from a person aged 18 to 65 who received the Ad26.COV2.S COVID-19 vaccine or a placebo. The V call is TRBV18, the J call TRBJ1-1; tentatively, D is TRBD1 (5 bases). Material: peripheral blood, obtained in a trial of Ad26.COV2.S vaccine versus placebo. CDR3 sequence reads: CASSPPGQIFTEAFF. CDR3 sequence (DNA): TGTGCCAGCTCACCACCGGGGCAGATTTTCACTGAAGCTTTCTTT.